Below are 3 T cell receptor beta chains sequenced from a single sample in a study of PD-1 blockade in classical Hodgkin lymphoma. All the patients suffered relapse after autologous stem cell transplantation, and brentuximab vedotin exposure differed. Sequenced by immunoSEQ multiplex PCR; TCRdb stores in-frame clones only, minus some. The sample lists some 23,000 clones, over 60% occurring once. This specimen was peripheral blood mononuclear cells (PBMCs), taken at baseline. These receptor sequences come from a human donor with classical Hodgkin lymphoma.

The V call is TRBV6-6, the J call TRBJ1-5; D may be TRBD1 (5 bases). The ends were cut back, 2 bases at V and 6 bases at J, with 14 bases in the middle. The germline gives CDR1 MNHNY, CDR2 SVGAGI (reference sequence). CDR3 size: 15 residues. In nucleotides, the CDR3 is TGTGCCAGCAGTTACGTCGGGGGATCGGGTCAGCCCCAGCATTTT. Amino acids: CASSYVGGSGQPQHF.

The chain employs TRBV6-1 and TRBJ2-7, with a possible D match to TRBD1 (5 bases). Germline V gene data show CDR1 as MNHNS and CDR2 as SASEGT. The germline V and J ends were trimmed by 1 base and 0 bases, with 13 bases remaining between them. The CDR3 totals 16 residues. CDR3 sequence (DNA): TGTGCCAGCAGTGAAGATTGGGGCCCGAGCTCCTACGAGCAGTACGTC. Translating gives CASSEDWGPSSYEQYV.

The chain combines TRBV10-3 with TRBJ1-5; the match to TRBD1 covers 8 bases. The CDR3 is 15 amino acids. Unmatched junction bases numbered 7, after V lost 5 bases and J lost 4 bases. Germline V gives CDR1 ENHRY, CDR2 SYGVKD. The CDR3 sequence: CAISNGRGLNQPQHF. Written as DNA, the CDR3 is TGTGCCATCAGTAACGGCAGGGGGCTGAATCAGCCCCAGCATTTT.